Listed below are T cell receptor beta chains from one sample, sequenced in a study of cytomegalovirus exposure and HLA in healthy donors. Clones were sequenced by immunoSEQ multiplex PCR, and TCRdb holds only the in-frame ones, with some missing. Counted here are 200,000 or so clones, 82% occurring once; the ten biggest clones make up less than 3%. Sequenced input: PBMCs. These receptors were taken from a woman aged 40 to 50 in good health and CMV-seronegative. Each CDR3 is given with its conserved first and last residue. Each record gives: clone size, V gene, D gene, J gene, CDR3 protein, CDR3 DNA. The D gene is left open where the match is weak. The size of a clone is reported for some rows only, either as once, few or many, or as a class for expanded clones.

-	TRBV5-1	TRBD1	TRBJ2-1	CASSSGQGSTNEQFF	TGCGCCAGCAGCTCAGGACAGGGTAGTACGAATGAGCAGTTCTTC
-	TRBV30	TRBD1	TRBJ1-2	CAWSTTGAYGYTF	TGTGCCTGGAGTACCACAGGGGCCTATGGCTACACCTTC
-	TRBV28	-	TRBJ2-7	CASSFFGTSSSYEQYF	TGTGCCAGCAGTTTCTTCGGGACATCGAGCTCCTACGAGCAGTACTTC
-	TRBV2	TRBD2	TRBJ2-1	CATQGDSGRAHEQFF	TGTGCCACCCAGGGGGATAGCGGGAGGGCCCATGAGCAGTTCTTC
few	TRBV2	TRBD2	TRBJ2-7	CASSGLAGYYEQYF	TGTGCCAGCAGTGGGCTAGCGGGATACTACGAGCAGTACTTC
-	TRBV4-2	TRBD1	TRBJ2-7	CASSQGGQVYEQYF	TGTGCCAGCAGCCAAGGGGGACAGGTCTACGAGCAGTACTTC
-	TRBV13	TRBD1	TRBJ2-7	CASSFLGTGPIYEQYF	TGTGCCAGCAGCTTCCTCGGGACAGGGCCCATCTACGAGCAGTACTTC
-	TRBV7-9	-	TRBJ2-1	CASNRRTDDYVEQFF	TGTGCCAGCAACCGACGGACGGACGACTACGTTGAGCAGTTCTTC
-	TRBV30	-	TRBJ2-7	CAWSDERNYEQYF	TGTGCCTGGAGTGATGAGCGGAACTACGAGCAGTACTTC
-	TRBV7-8	TRBD1	TRBJ1-5	CASSSTRTGTERPQHF	TGTGCCAGCAGCTCGACCCGGACAGGGACGGAGAGGCCCCAGCATTTT
few	TRBV27	-	TRBJ2-1	CASKWENGYNEQFF	TGTGCCAGCAAGTGGGAGAACGGTTACAATGAGCAGTTCTTC
-	TRBV10-2	TRBD1	TRBJ1-5	CASTLQGAGQPQHF	TGCGCCAGCACCTTACAGGGGGCAGGTCAGCCCCAGCATTTT
once	TRBV28	-	TRBJ2-7	CASSLRQGTHEQYF	TGTGCCAGCAGTTTAAGGCAGGGGACCCACGAGCAGTACTTC
once	TRBV29-1	TRBD2	TRBJ2-3	CSVVLAGRTDTQYF	TGCAGCGTTGTCCTAGCGGGCCGCACAGATACGCAGTATTTT
once	TRBV4-1	-	TRBJ2-2	CASSQGDFEIFAGELFF	TGCGCCAGCAGCCAGGGGGACTTTGAAATATTTGCCGGGGAGCTGTTTTTT
-	TRBV18	TRBD1	TRBJ2-7	CASSPRQGAGEQYF	TGTGCCAGCTCACCAAGGCAGGGGGCGGGAGAGCAGTACTTC
few	TRBV18	TRBD1	TRBJ1-5	CASSQGQFSNQPQHF	TGTGCCAGCTCACAGGGACAGTTCAGCAATCAGCCCCAGCATTTT
-	TRBV9	TRBD1	TRBJ1-1	CASNRQGENTEAFF	TGTGCCAGCAACAGACAGGGAGAAAACACTGAAGCTTTCTTT
-	TRBV7-2	-	TRBJ2-7	CASSPQPGNSYEQYF	TGTGCCAGCAGCCCCCAACCGGGGAACTCCTACGAGCAGTACTTC
-	TRBV2	-	TRBJ1-2	CASSENRIPQGAGYTF	TGTGCCAGCAGCGAAAACAGGATTCCGCAGGGCGCGGGCTACACCTTC
-	TRBV2	TRBD1	TRBJ2-7	CASSKQGQSYEQYF	TGTGCCAGCAGTAAACAGGGACAGTCCTACGAGCAGTACTTC
-	TRBV15	-	TRBJ2-1	CATSDSSYNEQFF	TGTGCCACCAGCGACAGCTCCTACAATGAGCAGTTCTTC
-	TRBV10-3	TRBD2	TRBJ2-7	CAIRGTSGYEQYF	TGTGCCATCAGGGGGACTAGCGGCTACGAGCAGTACTTC
-	TRBV6-1	-	TRBJ1-3	CASSEHGGSGNTISF	TGTGCCAGCAGTGAACATGGGGGCTCTGGAAACACCATATCTTTT
-	TRBV15	TRBD1	TRBJ1-2	CATSREGQGFWGYTF	TGTGCCACCAGCAGAGAGGGACAGGGGTTTTGGGGCTACACCTTC
-	TRBV15	-	TRBJ2-5	CATSRDRGLQETQYF	TGTGCCACCAGCAGAGATCGTGGACTCCAAGAGACCCAGTACTTC
-	TRBV10-3	-	TRBJ2-5	CAIRPGHGVKETQYF	TGTGCCATCAGACCCGGACACGGAGTGAAAGAGACCCAGTACTTC
-	TRBV2	-	TRBJ1-2	CASSPRPNTGYGYTF	TGTGCCAGCAGTCCAAGACCTAACACAGGGTATGGCTACACCTTC
few	TRBV9	-	TRBJ2-5	CASSDKETQYF	TGTGCCAGCAGCGACAAAGAGACCCAGTACTTC
-	TRBV29-1	-	TRBJ2-1	CSVVIPYGYNEQFF	TGCAGCGTCGTAATTCCATACGGCTACAATGAGCAGTTCTTC
-	TRBV19	TRBD1	TRBJ2-7	CASSIDHRGASYEQYF	TGTGCCAGTAGTATAGATCACAGGGGTGCGTCTTACGAGCAGTACTTC
-	TRBV5-4	-	TRBJ2-1	CASSLDGGGQDEQFF	TGTGCCAGCAGCTTGGATGGGGGGGGGCAGGATGAGCAGTTCTTC
-	TRBV18	-	TRBJ2-1	CASSPPELSNEQFF	TGTGCCAGCTCACCACCGGAGCTTTCCAATGAGCAGTTCTTC
-	TRBV4-2	-	TRBJ2-1	CASSQDQAGFYNEQFF	TGTGCCAGCAGCCAAGATCAGGCAGGGTTCTACAATGAGCAGTTCTTC
-	TRBV10-1	TRBD1	TRBJ2-4	CASSGTGAKNIQYF	TGCGCCAGCAGTGGGACAGGGGCCAAAAACATTCAGTACTTC
-	TRBV19	TRBD1	TRBJ1-2	CASSTADRGDYGYTF	TGTGCCAGTAGTACGGCGGACAGGGGCGACTATGGCTACACCTTC
once	TRBV7-9	TRBD1	TRBJ1-1	CASSWGRQGSTEAFF	TGTGCCAGCAGCTGGGGAAGACAGGGATCCACTGAAGCTTTCTTT
once	TRBV5-4	TRBD1	TRBJ2-7	CASSLGPGQIYEQYF	TGTGCCAGCAGCTTAGGACCGGGACAGATCTACGAGCAGTACTTC
-	TRBV5-1	-	TRBJ1-1	CASSPTSGNTEAFF	TGCGCCAGCAGCCCGACATCAGGGAACACTGAAGCTTTCTTT
-	TRBV7-3	-	TRBJ2-3	CASSFTSFDTQYF	TGTGCCAGCAGCTTTACTAGCTTTGATACGCAGTATTTT
-	TRBV5-1	TRBD1	TRBJ2-7	CASSLGQGGYEQYF	TGCGCCAGCAGCTTGGGACAGGGTGGCTACGAGCAGTACTTC
-	TRBV6-1	-	TRBJ1-2	CASSRERGIYGYTF	TGTGCCAGCAGCAGAGAGAGAGGGATCTATGGCTACACCTTC
-	TRBV19	-	TRBJ2-1	CASSLRTISEFF	TGTGCCAGTAGTCTCCGGACTATTTCCGAGTTCTTC
-	TRBV30	-	TRBJ2-7	CACGTRTGVDYEQYF	TGTGCCTGTGGGACTAGGACAGGGGTAGATTACGAGCAGTACTTC
-	TRBV6-5	-	TRBJ2-5	CASSSEPRRRETQYF	TGTGCCAGCAGCTCCGAGCCTCGACGGCGGGAGACCCAGTACTTC
-	TRBV19	TRBD2	TRBJ2-5	CASSAGLQETQYF	TGTGCCAGTAGTGCGGGACTACAAGAGACCCAGTACTTC
-	TRBV11-2	TRBD2	TRBJ2-7	CASSFGGRALSEQYF	TGTGCCAGCAGCTTTGGCGGGAGGGCCTTAAGCGAGCAGTACTTC
-	TRBV6-1	-	TRBJ1-1	CASTGTPGMNTEAFF	TGTGCCAGCACAGGGACACCAGGAATGAACACTGAAGCTTTCTTT
-	TRBV28	-	TRBJ1-5	CASSFGGSQPQHF	TGTGCCAGCAGTTTTGGGGGCTCCCAGCCCCAGCATTTT
-	TRBV20-1	-	TRBJ1-1	CSPRRGTEAFF	TGCAGCCCCCGACGGGGCACTGAAGCTTTCTTT
-	TRBV5-1	TRBD1	TRBJ2-7	CASSFETGSSYEQYF	TGCGCCAGCAGCTTCGAGACAGGGAGCTCCTACGAGCAGTACTTC
few	TRBV28	TRBD1	TRBJ1-4	CASSPDRGVGTNEKLFF	TGTGCCAGCAGCCCGGACAGGGGTGTGGGAACTAATGAAAAACTGTTTTTT
-	TRBV11-2	TRBD1	TRBJ1-3	CASSWDRAGNTIYF	TGTGCCAGCAGCTGGGACAGGGCTGGAAACACCATATATTTT
once	TRBV20-1	-	TRBJ1-2	CSARGLPRLF	TGCAGTGCTAGGGGCCTACCCAGGCTCTTC
once	TRBV19	TRBD1	TRBJ1-1	CASSITGVGEAFF	TGTGCCAGTAGTATAACAGGGGTTGGTGAAGCTTTCTTT
-	TRBV2	TRBD1	TRBJ2-5	CASRDREETQYF	TGTGCCAGCAGGGACAGGGAAGAGACCCAGTACTTC
-	TRBV28	TRBD1	TRBJ2-7	CASSLPSRQTGKGDEQYF	TGTGCCAGCAGTTTACCATCCCGACAGACAGGGAAAGGAGACGAGCAGTACTTC
-	TRBV9	-	TRBJ2-2	CASSPWNTGELFF	TGTGCCAGCAGCCCCTGGAACACCGGGGAGCTGTTTTTT